Each of the 30 T cell receptor beta chains below was sequenced from the same sample in a study of CD8 T cells in Susac syndrome. RNA, at about 0.45 to 1 ug, was reverse transcribed with random hexamers. Each CDR3 protein gets one entry after TCRdb re-called the immunoSEQ multiplex PCR reads with MiXCR. The profile shows 150,000 to 200,000 distinct CDR3 sequences, 90% to 95% of them singletons. Sample: CD4+ T cells from PBMCs. These receptors all come from a human donor in good health.

This chain connects TRBV7-2 to TRBJ1-3, with D perhaps TRBD1 (6 bases). Trimming shortened V by 5 bases and J by 4 bases, and 15 bases separated the two germline ends. CDR3 size: 15 residues. Germline-derived CDR1 and CDR2 are SGHTA and FQGNSA. CDR3 sequence: CASSVVQGPGNTIYF. DNA of the CDR3: TGTGCCAGCAGCGTGGTACAGGGTCCGGGAAACACCATATATTTT.

The J gene is TRBJ1-1, the V gene TRBV20-1; D uncertain. The V end was cut by 7 bases, the J end by 0 bases, with 21 bases between. CDR1 DFQATT and CDR2 SNEGSKA come from the germline V gene (reference sequence). This CDR3 is 16 amino acids long. The DNA for the CDR3 is TGCAGTGTCGCGCTTCATACCGGGAGAATGAACACTGAAGCTTTCTTT. Residues: CSVALHTGRMNTEAFF.

The chain uses TRBV10-3 and TRBJ1-2; 8 bases line up with TRBD1. Germline CDR1 ENHRY, CDR2 SYGVKD. The V segment lost 7 bases and the J segment 3 bases; nucleotides outside the gene matches: 7. The CDR3 runs 14 residues. For the CDR3, the DNA is TGTGCCATCACCGGGTCGGGACAGGACTATGGCTACACCTTC. This codes for CAITGSGQDYGYTF.

The rearrangement links TRBV7-2 to TRBJ2-2; either TRBD1 or TRBD2 may fit D (5 bases each). Trimming took 4 bases from V and 6 from J, leaving 9 bases between them. This CDR3 has 13 residues. Germline V gene lookup returns CDR1 SGHTA and CDR2 FQGNSA. CDR3 in amino acids: CASSSGPPGELFF. The CDR3 DNA follows: TGTGCCAGCAGCTCGGGACCTCCCGGGGAGCTGTTTTTT.

V gene TRBV20-1 combines with J gene TRBJ1-5, with D possibly TRBD1 on 5 matching bases. The germline V and J ends were trimmed by 5 bases and 0 bases, with 11 bases remaining between them. The CDR3 has 14 residues. Germline lookup yields CDR1 DFQATT and CDR2 SNEGSKA (reference sequence). The CDR3 DNA is TGCAGTGCTGGAAGACAGTATAGCAATCAGCCCCAGCATTTT. Its protein product is CSAGRQYSNQPQHF.

The chain recombines TRBV7-2 with TRBJ1-2; 7 bases agree with TRBD1. The J segment lost 7 bases and the V segment lost 5 bases, leaving 7 bases of the junction unmatched. This CDR3 has 13 residues. CDR1 and CDR2 (germline): SGHTA, FQGNSA. CDR3 loop: CASSPGTASGYTF. DNA for the CDR3: TGTGCCAGCAGCCCCGGGACAGCAAGTGGCTACACCTTC. The variable domain in full, with the rest retrieved from reference TRBV7-2 and TRBJ1-2, is GAGVSQSPSNKVTEKGKDVELRCDPISGHTALYWYRQSLGQGLEFLIYFQGNSAPDKSGLPSDRFSAERTGGSVSTLTIQRTQQEDSAVYLCASSPGTASGYTFGSGTRLTVV.

The chain carries TRBV28 and TRBJ2-6; D gene ambiguous. The CDR3 spans 17 residues. Germline V lookup: CDR1 MDHEN, CDR2 SYDVKM. V lost 5 bases, J lost 4 bases, and 18 bases lay in between. The CDR3 protein is CASSLLMSDRGANVLTF. The CDR3 DNA reads TGTGCCAGCAGTCTATTGATGTCCGACCGCGGGGCCAACGTCCTGACTTTC.

The V and J genes are TRBV6-6 and TRBJ1-6; D call uncertain. The CDR3 extends over 11 amino acids. Trimming removed 7 bases at V and 10 bases at J, with 8 bases between. Germline V CDR1 and CDR2: MNHNY, SVGAGI (reference sequence). The CDR3 nucleotides read TGTGCCAGCACCACGGGGTCACCCCTCCACTTT. This encodes CASTTGSPLHF.

V gene TRBV7-9 combines with J gene TRBJ2-6, with D possibly being TRBD1 (6 bases). In germline, CDR1 is SEHNR, CDR2 FQNEAQ (reference sequence). This CDR3 comprises 15 residues. V was cut by 9 bases and J by 1 base, with 13 bases left in between. The CDR3 is CASSQGNSGANVLTF. CDR3 nucleotides: TGTGCCAGTTCGCAGGGGAATTCTGGGGCCAACGTCCTGACTTTC. The full variable domain, completed using reference TRBV7-9 and TRBJ2-6, is DTGVSQNPRHKITKRGQNVTFRCDPISEHNRLYWYRQTLGQGPEFLTYFQNEAQLEKSRLLSDRFSAERPKGSFSTLEIQRTEQGDSAMYLCASSQGNSGANVLTFGAGSRLTVL.

The chain combines TRBV2 with TRBJ2-1, with TRBD2 matching 7 bases. V lost 6 bases, J lost 4 bases, and 9 bases stayed unmatched. Germline CDR1 and CDR2: SNHLY and FYNNEI. The CDR3 is 15 amino acids. The CDR3 reads CASSASRGFYNEQFF. In DNA, the CDR3 is TGTGCCAGCAGCGCTTCGCGGGGGTTTTACAATGAGCAGTTCTTC.

This sequence joins TRBV29-1 and TRBJ2-7; D assignment may be TRBD1 or TRBD2 (6 bases each). This CDR3 has 11 amino acids. CDR1 and CDR2 (germline): SQVTM, ANQGSEA. Trimming took off 7 bases at V and 3 bases at J, with 10 bases between the two ends. The CDR3 DNA sequence: TGCAGCGGGAGGGGGAACTACGAGCAGTACTTC. This sequence encodes CSGRGNYEQYF.

The rearrangement links TRBV12-3 or TRBV12-4 to TRBJ2-1; D possibly corresponds to TRBD1 (5 bases). The CDR3 runs to 12 residues. With 1 base removed from V and 13 bases from J, the gap between germline ends came to 11 bases. The CDR3 here is CASSLDMGPQFF. The CDR3 DNA follows: TGTGCCAGCAGTTTAGATATGGGGCCTCAGTTCTTC.

J is TRBJ1-2 and V is TRBV5-1; no firm D call. There are 17 residues in the CDR3. Per the germline V gene, CDR1 is SGHRS and CDR2 is YFSETQ. V lost 0 bases to trimming and J lost 3 bases, with 18 bases between them. The chain's CDR3 is CASSLAAVVGADYGYTF. The CDR3 DNA follows: TGCGCCAGCAGCTTGGCAGCGGTCGTGGGCGCAGACTATGGCTACACCTTC. The variable domain in full, with the rest retrieved from reference TRBV5-1 and TRBJ1-2, is KAGVTQTPRYLIKTRGQQVTLSCSPISGHRSVSWYQQTPGQGLQFLFEYFSETQRNKGNFPGRFSGRQFSNSRSEMNVSTLELGDSALYLCASSLAAVVGADYGYTFGSGTRLTVV.

The chain has TRBV6-5 and TRBJ1-2, with D unresolved. This CDR3 region has 13 residues. CDR1 MNHEY and CDR2 SVGAGI come from the germline V gene. The V gene lost 5 bases and the J gene lost 4 bases, with 11 bases spanning the gap. CDR3 coding DNA: TGTGCCAGCAGTAAGGGAAGGGTCTATGGCTACACCTTC. Residues: CASSKGRVYGYTF.

This clonotype was seen once. The J gene is TRBJ2-3, the V gene TRBV6-2 or TRBV6-3; TRBD2 agrees at 9 bases. The CDR3 runs 15 residues. Per the germline V gene, CDR1 is MNHEY and CDR2 is SVGEGT. J was trimmed by 4 bases and V by 4 bases; bases with no gene match: 6. In nucleotides, the CDR3 is TGTGCCAGCAGTTCAGCGGGGGGTGTCCCAGATACGCAGTATTTT. This gives the protein CASSSAGGVPDTQYF.

The chain links TRBV20-1 to TRBJ1-2; D not certain. The CDR3 spans 10 residues. V was cut by 5 bases and J by 4 bases, with 5 bases left in between. Per the germline V gene, CDR1 is DFQATT and CDR2 is SNEGSKA (reference sequence). CDR3 region: CSAPSYGYTF. The CDR3 DNA reads as TGCAGTGCTCCCTCCTATGGCTACACCTTC.

The chain is built from TRBV19 and TRBJ2-1; D is perhaps TRBD1 (7 bases). There are 15 residues in the CDR3. From germline, CDR1 is LNHDA and CDR2 SQIVND (reference sequence). Trimming shortened V by 6 bases and J by 9 bases, and 21 bases separated the two germline ends. CDR3 coding DNA: TGTGCCAGTAGGGGGCTGGCAGGGGGGCAGGGTGAGCAGTTCTTC. It translates to CASRGLAGGQGEQFF.

The V gene is TRBV9, the J gene TRBJ2-2, with 7 bases identical to TRBD1. This CDR3 is 16 amino acids long. Trimming removed 2 bases from V and 6 bases from J; junction bases left unmatched: 10. Germline lookup yields CDR1 SGDLS and CDR2 YYNGEE. The DNA of the CDR3 is TGTGCCAGCAGCGTTATGACAGGGTCCCTTCCCGGGGAGCTGTTTTTT. This codes for CASSVMTGSLPGELFF.

This rearrangement joins TRBV9 to TRBJ2-6; 7 nucleotides align to TRBD2. V shed 2 bases and J 0 bases; nucleotides not matched to a gene: 8. Germline V lookup: CDR1 SGDLS, CDR2 YYNGEE. The CDR3 runs to 18 residues. In DNA, the CDR3 is TGTGCCAGCAGCGTGTGGGGGGGTGAGCCCTCTGGGGCCAACGTCCTGACTTTC. This translates into CASSVWGGEPSGANVLTF.

For the CDR3, the DNA is TGCAGTGCTAGAGTCTCCGGCGTTTCTTTTGCAGATACGCAGTATTTT. It specifies CSARVSGVSFADTQYF. The chain carries TRBV20-1 and TRBJ2-3, with D unclear. This CDR3 comprises 16 residues. Germline V gene sequence: CDR1 DFQATT, CDR2 SNEGSKA (reference sequence). V was trimmed by 1 base and J by 4 bases, leaving 18 bases between them.

This chain uses TRBV12-3 or TRBV12-4 with TRBJ1-3, with D unresolved. V was cut by 3 bases and J by 0 bases, with 3 bases left in between. The CDR3 contains 13 residues. The CDR3 DNA reads TGTGCCAGCAGTTTGGTCTCTGGAAACACCATATATTTT. Encoded protein: CASSLVSGNTIYF.

The rearrangement joins TRBV2 to TRBJ2-3, with 12 bases that match TRBD2. The J segment lost 4 bases and the V segment lost 5 bases, leaving 10 bases of the junction unmatched. Per the germline V gene, CDR1 is SNHLY and CDR2 is FYNNEI. The CDR3 totals 17 residues. CDR3 sequence reads: CASSPRTSGVSADTQYF. CDR3 bases: TGTGCCAGCAGTCCCAGGACTAGCGGGGTATCAGCAGATACGCAGTATTTT.

The chain uses TRBV28 and TRBJ1-2, with D tentatively TRBD1 (6 bases). The CDR3 extends over 15 amino acids. Trimming left V 4 bases short and J 1 base short, with 13 bases between. Germline CDR1 is MDHEN and CDR2 is SYDVKM. For the CDR3, the DNA is TGTGCCAGCAGTTCTCTGAGGGGGGATAACTATGGCTACACCTTC. Translation: CASSSLRGDNYGYTF.

This chain links TRBV12-3 or TRBV12-4 with TRBJ1-5; the match to TRBD1 covers 8 bases. V lost 3 bases, J lost 7 bases, and 5 bases stayed unmatched. This CDR3 has 14 residues. The CDR3 loop reads CASSFGQGTQPQHF. The CDR3 DNA is TGTGCCAGCAGTTTTGGACAGGGCACCCAGCCCCAGCATTTT.

DNA of the CDR3: TGCAGTGCTAGAGTTCTGGGAACTAACTATGGCTACACCTTC. The encoded protein is CSARVLGTNYGYTF. This chain connects TRBV20-1 to TRBJ1-2; D is unclear. CDR1 is DFQATT, CDR2 SNEGSKA, per germline (reference sequence). There are 14 residues in the CDR3. Trimming stripped 1 base from V and 0 bases from J, with 9 bases between.

The chain uses TRBV18 and TRBJ2-3, with 8 bases matching TRBD2. This CDR3 spans 16 amino acids. CDR1 and CDR2 (germline): KGHSH, LQKENI. V was clipped by 1 base and J by 2 bases; unmatched bases: 5. The CDR3 DNA follows: TGTGCCAGCTCACCACTCTCAGCGGGGGCCACAGATACGCAGTATTTT. It encodes CASSPLSAGATDTQYF.

The V gene is TRBV9, the J gene TRBJ2-1; perhaps TRBD1 as D (6 bases). CDR3 length: 15 amino acids. CDR1 SGDLS and CDR2 YYNGEE come from the germline V gene. V shed 0 bases and J shed 7 bases, with 14 bases lying between them. Written as DNA, the CDR3 is TGTGCCAGCAGCGTAGACTACAGGGTTCAGAATGAGCAGTTCTTC. Its protein is CASSVDYRVQNEQFF. Complete variable domain (other parts from reference TRBV9 and TRBJ2-1): DSGVTQTPKHLITATGQRVTLRCSPRSGDLSVYWYQQSLDQGLQFLIQYYNGEERAKGNILERFSAQQFPDLHSELNLSSLELGDSALYFCASSVDYRVQNEQFFGPGTRLTVL.

This clonotype appeared once. The chain employs TRBV11-2 and TRBJ1-2; 7 bases line up with TRBD1. The CDR3 runs 15 residues. CDR1 is SGHAT, CDR2 FQNNGV, per germline. V shed 5 bases and J 6 bases; nucleotides not matched to a gene: 12. The CDR3 here is CASSPLTGMGHGYTF. In DNA, the CDR3 is TGTGCCAGCAGCCCCTTGACAGGGATGGGGCATGGCTACACCTTC.

The V call is TRBV5-6, the J call TRBJ2-7; D may be TRBD2 (5 bases). Germline V gene sequence: CDR1 SGHDT, CDR2 YYEEEE. V was cut by 4 bases and J by 3 bases, with 11 bases left in between. The length of the CDR3 is 13 residues. CDR3 DNA: TGTGCCAGCAGCCGGCCCGGGGACTACGAGCAGTACGTC. Its translation is CASSRPGDYEQYV.

V and J are TRBV19 and TRBJ1-1, with D tentatively TRBD1 (6 bases). V was clipped by 6 bases and J by 0 bases, with 8 bases between them. The CDR3 has 13 residues. Germline V gene sequence: CDR1 LNHDA, CDR2 SQIVND (reference sequence). This CDR3 is CASSRTVNTEAFF. For the CDR3, the DNA is TGTGCCAGTAGCCGGACAGTGAACACTGAAGCTTTCTTT.